This T cell receptor (beta chain) appears in the sequencing data of a study of T-cell memory formation after mild COVID-19. Overall study context: TCR clusters showed largely donor specificity.

From 5'RACE with constant-segment primers came TCR alpha and TCR beta cDNA libraries that carried sample barcodes and UMIs. TCRdb reprocessed the 5' RACE reads via MiXCR and lists one record per CDR3 protein. The sample lists a few hundred thousand distinct CDR3 sequences, approximately 19% occurring once. Germline V lookup: CDR1 MGHRA, CDR2 YSYEKL. The CDR3 consists of 15 residues. V lost 1 base to trimming and J lost 6 bases; unmatched junction nucleotides: 5. Whole-study findings and limits: Clones shrinking from day 15 to 85 showed even CD4/CD8 mixes; later expanders tilted CD4+.

This clonotype was detected only a few times. Antigen: not known. The sequenced sample was PBMCs or a T cell subset sorted from them (not recorded which). The gene calls are TRBV4-1 and TRBJ2-3; 9 positions match TRBD2. This TCR came from a man aged 18 to 29 who had mild COVID-19 (a few samples of this study predate the infection). Cell type and time point are not known. CDR3 protein: CASSQVSGGVDTQYF. The CDR3 coding sequence is TGCGCCAGCAGCCAAGTTAGCGGGGGTGTGGATACGCAGTATTTT.